This T cell receptor (beta chain) was sequenced during a study of cytomegalovirus exposure and HLA in healthy donors. Donors were ostensibly healthy at sampling, although undocumented immune exposures were probable. In the PCR, 60 Vbeta and 13 Jbeta primers were used. TCRdb's table, derived via immunoSEQ multiplex PCR, lists solely in-frame clones and lacks some. The sample has about 43,000 clones, over 55% seen once. Trimming removed 3 bases from V and 9 bases from J, with 9 bases in between. The germline CDR1 and CDR2 sequences are MNHEY and SMNVEV (reference sequence). The CDR3 runs to 11 residues.

Specimen: PBMCs. This receptor was identified in a human donor in good health. The chain employs TRBV27 and TRBJ2-7; D remains unclear. The CDR3 spells CASSFPPVQYF. For the CDR3, the DNA is TGTGCCAGCAGTTTCCCCCCGGTGCAGTACTTC.